This is a list of T cell receptor beta chains from one sample in a study of immune heterogeneity within non-small cell lung tumors. Each CDR3 protein gets one entry after TCRdb re-called the multiplex PCR reads with MiXCR. The data contain some 2,000 distinct CDR3 sequences, around 42% of them seen just once; the ten biggest clones take up more than 10%. The material sequenced was lung tumor tissue. These receptors originate from a man between 65 and 85 years old with non-small cell lung cancer. CDR3s include the opening cysteine and the closing phenylalanine or tryptophan.

V gene	J gene	CDR3 protein
TRBV30	TRBJ1-2	CAWSVARADGYTF
TRBV14	TRBJ1-2	CASSLLDREGYTF
TRBV20-1	TRBJ2-1	CSARLGSREQFF
TRBV6-1	TRBJ1-2	CASSEASGYTF
TRBV2	TRBJ2-7	CASSEPPSYGLYFYEQYF
TRBV2	TRBJ2-4	CASGQGYIQYF
TRBV2	TRBJ1-1	CASSGGTEAFF
TRBV20-1	TRBJ1-5	CSARVGGTNQPQHF
TRBV28	TRBJ1-5	CASRVTGSGFATQPQHF
TRBV28	TRBJ2-7	CASSPGSQMYEQYF
TRBV7-3	TRBJ1-6	CASSLIGRDGSPLHF
TRBV6-4	TRBJ1-2	CASSDGGGYTF
TRBV7-9	TRBJ2-1	CASSSSGTGNEQFF
TRBV30	TRBJ1-2	CAWIGTGRFSTF
TRBV6-2/TRBV6-3	TRBJ2-7	CASSVEFSGSYEQYF
TRBV4-1	TRBJ2-7	CASSQGGAPTGPDQYEQYF
TRBV18	TRBJ2-1	CASSPNPAGYSNEQFF
TRBV7-8	TRBJ1-4	CASSVDGPGELFF
TRBV30	TRBJ2-7	CAWGRGTSGGAYEQYF
TRBV3-1	TRBJ1-1	CASNRGTEAFF
TRBV12-3/TRBV12-4	TRBJ2-1	CASGIQLAGGDYNEQFF
TRBV7-2	TRBJ2-1	CASSPGIADNEQFF
TRBV19	TRBJ1-1	CASLTTGNTEAFF
TRBV10-3	TRBJ1-1	CAISEYGGNTEAFF